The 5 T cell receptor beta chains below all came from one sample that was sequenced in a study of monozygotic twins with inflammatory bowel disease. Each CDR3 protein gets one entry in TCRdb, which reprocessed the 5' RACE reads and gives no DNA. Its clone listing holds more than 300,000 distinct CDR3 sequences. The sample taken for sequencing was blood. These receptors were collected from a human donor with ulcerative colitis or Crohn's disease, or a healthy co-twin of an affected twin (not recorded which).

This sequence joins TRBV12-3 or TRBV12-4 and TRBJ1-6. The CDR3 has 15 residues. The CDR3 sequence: CASSLGGPVYSPLHF.

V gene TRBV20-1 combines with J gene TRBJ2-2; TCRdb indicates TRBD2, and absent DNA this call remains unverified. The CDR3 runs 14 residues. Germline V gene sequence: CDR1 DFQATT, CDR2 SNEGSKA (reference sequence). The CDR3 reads CSATNRGGTGELFF.

CDR3 sequence: CASNQRRETGELFF. The gene calls are TRBV7-2 and TRBJ2-2; checking the TCRdb D call of TRBD2 is not possible without DNA. The CDR3 extends over 14 amino acids. Germline V lookup: CDR1 SGHTA, CDR2 FQGNSA.

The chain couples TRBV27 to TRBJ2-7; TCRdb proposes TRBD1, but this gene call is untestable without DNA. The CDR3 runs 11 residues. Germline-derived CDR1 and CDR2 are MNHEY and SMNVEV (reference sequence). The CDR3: CASSLGQEQYF.

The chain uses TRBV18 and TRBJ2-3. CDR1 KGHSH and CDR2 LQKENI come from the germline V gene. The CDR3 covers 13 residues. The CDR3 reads CASSPPTTDTQYF.